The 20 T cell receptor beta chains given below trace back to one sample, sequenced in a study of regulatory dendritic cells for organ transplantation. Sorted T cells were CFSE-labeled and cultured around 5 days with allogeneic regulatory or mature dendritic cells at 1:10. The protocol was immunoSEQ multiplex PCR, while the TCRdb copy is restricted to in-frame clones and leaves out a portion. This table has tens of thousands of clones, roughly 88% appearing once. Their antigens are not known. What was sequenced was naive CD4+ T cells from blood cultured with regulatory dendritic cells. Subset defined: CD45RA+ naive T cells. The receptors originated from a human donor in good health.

The CDR3 reads CAWKIRGNTEAFF. The CDR3 DNA is TGTGCCTGGAAGATTCGGGGAAACACTGAAGCTTTCTTT. The genes are TRBV30 and TRBJ1-1; D remains ambiguous. V was clipped by 4 bases and J by 2 bases, with 11 bases between them. The CDR3 covers 13 residues. CDR1 is GTSNPN, CDR2 SVGIG, per germline (reference sequence).

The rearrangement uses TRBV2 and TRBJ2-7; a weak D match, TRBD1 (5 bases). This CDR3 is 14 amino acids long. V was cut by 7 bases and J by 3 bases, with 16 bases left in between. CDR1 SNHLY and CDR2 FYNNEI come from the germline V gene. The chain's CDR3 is CASTPHRLDYEQYF. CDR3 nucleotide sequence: TGTGCCAGCACCCCACACAGGTTAGACTACGAGCAGTACTTC.

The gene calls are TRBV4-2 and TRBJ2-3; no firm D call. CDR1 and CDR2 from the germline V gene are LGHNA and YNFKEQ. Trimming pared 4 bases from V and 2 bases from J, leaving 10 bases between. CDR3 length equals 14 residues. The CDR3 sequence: CASSRYPYTDTQYF. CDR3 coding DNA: TGTGCCAGCAGCCGCTACCCCTACACAGATACGCAGTATTTT.

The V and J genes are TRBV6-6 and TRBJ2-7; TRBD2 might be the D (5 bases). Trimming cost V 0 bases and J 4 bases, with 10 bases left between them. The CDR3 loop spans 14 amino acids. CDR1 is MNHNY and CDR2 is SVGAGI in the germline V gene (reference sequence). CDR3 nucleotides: TGTGCCAGCAGTTACTCCGGACTCGAGTACGAGCAGTACTTC. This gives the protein CASSYSGLEYEQYF.

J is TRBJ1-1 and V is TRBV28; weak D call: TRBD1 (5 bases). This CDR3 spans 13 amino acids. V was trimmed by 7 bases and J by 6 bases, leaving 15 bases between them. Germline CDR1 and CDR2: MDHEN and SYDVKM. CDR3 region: CASNWSGRAEAFF. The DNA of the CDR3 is TGTGCCAGCAATTGGTCAGGGAGGGCTGAAGCTTTCTTT.

In DNA form, the CDR3 reads TGTGCCAGCAGCGCGTCTTGGACAGGGGGCCGGTCTGGGGCCAACGTCCTGACTTTC. Translated, it gives CASSASWTGGRSGANVLTF. The rearrangement joins TRBV9 to TRBJ2-6; TRBD1 agrees at 11 bases. V was pared by 3 bases and J by 1 base, with 9 bases of the junction left unmatched. Germline V gene data show CDR1 as SGDLS and CDR2 as YYNGEE. CDR3 length: 19 residues.

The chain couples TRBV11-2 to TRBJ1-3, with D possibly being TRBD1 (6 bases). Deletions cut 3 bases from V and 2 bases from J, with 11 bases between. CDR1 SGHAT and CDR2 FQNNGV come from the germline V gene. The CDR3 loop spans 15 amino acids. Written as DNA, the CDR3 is TGTGCCAGCAGCTTTCAGGGGACTGCTGGAAACACCATATATTTT. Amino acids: CASSFQGTAGNTIYF. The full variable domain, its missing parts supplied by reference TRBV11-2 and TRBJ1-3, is EAGVAQSPRYKIIEKRQSVAFWCNPISGHATLYWYQQILGQGPKLLIQFQNNGVVDDSQLPKDRFSAERLKGVDSTLKIQPAKLEDSAVYLCASSFQGTAGNTIYFGEGSWLTVV.

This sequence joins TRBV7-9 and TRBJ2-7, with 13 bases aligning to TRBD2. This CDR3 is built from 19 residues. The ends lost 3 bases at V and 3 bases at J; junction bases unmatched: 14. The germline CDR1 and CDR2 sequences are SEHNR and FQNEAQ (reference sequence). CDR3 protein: CASSFNPRVRTSGGYEQYF. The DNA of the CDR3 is TGTGCCAGCAGCTTTAATCCGAGAGTGAGGACTAGCGGGGGCTACGAGCAGTACTTC.

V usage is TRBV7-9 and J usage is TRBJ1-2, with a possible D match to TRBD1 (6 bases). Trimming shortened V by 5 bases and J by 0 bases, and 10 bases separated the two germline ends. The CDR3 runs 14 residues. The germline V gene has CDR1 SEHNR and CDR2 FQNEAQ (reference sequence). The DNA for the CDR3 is TGTGCCAGCAGCCCAACAGGGACTAACTATGGCTACACCTTC. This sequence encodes CASSPTGTNYGYTF.

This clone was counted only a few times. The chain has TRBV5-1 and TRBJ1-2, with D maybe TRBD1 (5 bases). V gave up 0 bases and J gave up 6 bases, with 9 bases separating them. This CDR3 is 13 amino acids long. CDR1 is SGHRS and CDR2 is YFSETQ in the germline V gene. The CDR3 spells CASSLGQGDGYTF. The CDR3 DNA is TGCGCCAGCAGCTTGGGGCAGGGTGATGGCTACACCTTC. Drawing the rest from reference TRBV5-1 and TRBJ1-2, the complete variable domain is KAGVTQTPRYLIKTRGQQVTLSCSPISGHRSVSWYQQTPGQGLQFLFEYFSETQRNKGNFPGRFSGRQFSNSRSEMNVSTLELGDSALYLCASSLGQGDGYTFGSGTRLTVV.

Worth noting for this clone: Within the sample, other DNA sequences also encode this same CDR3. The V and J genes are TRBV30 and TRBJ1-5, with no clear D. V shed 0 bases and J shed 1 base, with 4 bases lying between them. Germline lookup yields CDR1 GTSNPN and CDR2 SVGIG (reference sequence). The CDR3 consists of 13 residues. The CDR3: CAWSVRSNQPQHF. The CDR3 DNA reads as TGTGCCTGGAGTGTCAGAAGCAATCAGCCCCAGCATTTT. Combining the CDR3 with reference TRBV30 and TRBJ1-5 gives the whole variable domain SQTIHQWPATLVQPVGSPLSLECTVEGTSNPNLYWYRQAAGRGLQLLFYSVGIGQISSEVPQNLSASRPQDRQFILSSKKLLLSDSGFYLCAWSVRSNQPQHFGDGTRLSIL.

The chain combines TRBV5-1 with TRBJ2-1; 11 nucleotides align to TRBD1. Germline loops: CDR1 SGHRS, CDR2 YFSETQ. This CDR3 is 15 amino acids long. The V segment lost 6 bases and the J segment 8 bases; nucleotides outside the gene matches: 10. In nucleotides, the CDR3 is TGCGCCAGCATGAGAGGGACAGGGGGTGTGGATGAGCAGTTCTTC. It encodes CASMRGTGGVDEQFF.

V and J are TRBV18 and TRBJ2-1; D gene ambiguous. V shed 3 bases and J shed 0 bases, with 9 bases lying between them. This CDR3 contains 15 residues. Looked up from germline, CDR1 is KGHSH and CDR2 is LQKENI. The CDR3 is CASSPSLSSYNEQFF. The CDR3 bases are TGTGCCAGCTCACCGTCTCTGAGCTCCTACAATGAGCAGTTCTTC.

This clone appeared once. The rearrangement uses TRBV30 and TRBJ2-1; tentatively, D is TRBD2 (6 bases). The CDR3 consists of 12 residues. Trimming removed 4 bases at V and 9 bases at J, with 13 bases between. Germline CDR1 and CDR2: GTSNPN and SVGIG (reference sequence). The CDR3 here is CAWKRTGSEQFF. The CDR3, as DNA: TGTGCCTGGAAGCGGACCGGGAGTGAGCAGTTCTTC.

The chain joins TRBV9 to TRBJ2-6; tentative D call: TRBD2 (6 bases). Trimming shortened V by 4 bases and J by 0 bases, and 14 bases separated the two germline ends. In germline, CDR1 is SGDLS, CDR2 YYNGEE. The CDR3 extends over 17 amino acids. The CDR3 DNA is TGTGCCAGCAGCTGGACATGGACTACCTCTGGGGCCAACGTCCTGACTTTC. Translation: CASSWTWTTSGANVLTF.

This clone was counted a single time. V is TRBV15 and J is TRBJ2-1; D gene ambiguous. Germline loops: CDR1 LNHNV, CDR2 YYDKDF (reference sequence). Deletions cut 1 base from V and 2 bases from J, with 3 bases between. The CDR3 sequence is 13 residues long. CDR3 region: CATSRATYNEQFF. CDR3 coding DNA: TGTGCCACCAGCAGAGCCACCTACAATGAGCAGTTCTTC.

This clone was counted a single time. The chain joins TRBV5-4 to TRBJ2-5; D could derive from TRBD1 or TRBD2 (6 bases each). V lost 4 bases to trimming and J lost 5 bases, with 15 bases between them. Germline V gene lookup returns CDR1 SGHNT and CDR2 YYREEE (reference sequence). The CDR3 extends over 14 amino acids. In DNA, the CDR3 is TGTGCCAGCAGCCGGGGGCTCGGGACTGAGACCCAGTACTTC. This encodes CASSRGLGTETQYF.

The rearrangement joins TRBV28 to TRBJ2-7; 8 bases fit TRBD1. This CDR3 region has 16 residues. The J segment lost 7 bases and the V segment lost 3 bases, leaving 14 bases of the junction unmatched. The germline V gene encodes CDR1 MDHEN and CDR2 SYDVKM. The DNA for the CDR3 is TGTGCCAGCAGTTTCAATCCCCAGGGGGCGGCCAGGGAGCAGTACTTC. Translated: CASSFNPQGAAREQYF.

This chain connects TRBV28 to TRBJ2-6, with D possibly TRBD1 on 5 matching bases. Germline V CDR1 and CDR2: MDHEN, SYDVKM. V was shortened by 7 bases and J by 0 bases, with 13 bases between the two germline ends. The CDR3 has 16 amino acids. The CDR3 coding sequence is TGTGCCAGCAATCCCAAGGGGCGCTCTGGGGCCAACGTCCTGACTTTC. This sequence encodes CASNPKGRSGANVLTF.

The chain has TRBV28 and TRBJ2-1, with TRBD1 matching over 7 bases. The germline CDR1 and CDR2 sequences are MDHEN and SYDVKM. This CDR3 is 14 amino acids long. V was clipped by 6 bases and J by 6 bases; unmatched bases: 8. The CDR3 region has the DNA TGTGCCAGCAGCTCACCGGGACAGTTCAATGAGCAGTTCTTC. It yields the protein CASSSPGQFNEQFF. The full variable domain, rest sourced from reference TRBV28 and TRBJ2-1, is DVKVTQSSRYLVKRTGEKVFLECVQDMDHENMFWYRQDPGLGLRLIYFSYDVKMKEKGDIPEGYSVSREKKERFSLILESASTNQTSMYLCASSSPGQFNEQFFGPGTRLTVL.